What follows are 9 T cell receptor beta chains derived from one specimen sequenced in a study of post-analysis software for immune sequencing data. Sequencing libraries made from TCR beta cDNA carried unique molecular identifiers. TCRdb reprocessed the PCR reads via MiXCR and lists one record per CDR3 protein. The sample records 400,000 to 500,000 distinct CDR3 sequences, approximately 38% being singletons. Broader study findings: A few TRBV segments appeared more often in patients than in controls, and TRBV5-6, TRBV5-1 and TRBV20-1 were among these.

No antigens are known for them. The sequencing sample was made of blood. The receptors derive from a girl under 10 years old with multiple sclerosis.

This clonotype was picked up a small number of times. V usage is TRBV29-1 and J usage is TRBJ1-1, with D perhaps matching TRBD1 (6 bases). V lost 3 bases and J lost 0, with 11 bases in between. CDR3 size: 14 residues. Germline assignment: CDR1 SQVTM and CDR2 ANQGSEA. This CDR3 is CSVDLGQMNTEAFF. CDR3 coding DNA: TGCAGCGTTGATTTGGGACAAATGAACACTGAAGCTTTCTTT.

The chain couples TRBV28 to TRBJ1-5; D perhaps matches TRBD1 (5 bases). This CDR3 has 18 residues. Germline V CDR1 and CDR2: MDHEN, SYDVKM. V lost 9 bases, J lost 4 bases, and 28 bases lay in between. CDR3 DNA sequence: TGTGCCAGTAATCCGGTCGGGACGTGGAGTGTAAGGAATCAGCCCCAGCATTTT. Translation gives CASNPVGTWSVRNQPQHF. Drawing the rest from reference TRBV28 and TRBJ1-5, the complete variable domain is DVKVTQSSRYLVKRTGEKVFLECVQDMDHENMFWYRQDPGLGLRLIYFSYDVKMKEKGDIPEGYSVSREKKERFSLILESASTNQTSMYLCASNPVGTWSVRNQPQHFGDGTRLSIL.

In this sample, this clonotype turned up many times. The chain carries TRBV6-5 and TRBJ1-1, with a weak D call TRBD1 (6 bases). The CDR3 covers 13 residues. The germline V gene has CDR1 MNHEY and CDR2 SVGAGI. The V end was cut by 4 bases, the J end by 4 bases, with 10 bases between. The CDR3 nucleotides read TGTGCCAGCAGTTCCGACAGGAGCACTGAAGCTTTCTTT. It codes for CASSSDRSTEAFF.

The chain uses TRBV25-1 and TRBJ1-4; D is possibly TRBD1 (5 bases). CDR3 length: 17 residues. V gave up 6 bases and J gave up 8 bases, with 25 bases separating them. Germline CDR1 is MGHDK and CDR2 is SYGVNS. The CDR3 spells CASSRGRGRDGEEKLFF. CDR3 sequence (DNA): TGTGCCAGCAGCCGGGGGAGGGGCCGAGATGGCGAGGAAAAACTGTTTTTT.

The chain uses TRBV9 and TRBJ2-3; 11 bases map to TRBD2. V lost 2 bases to trimming and J lost 0 bases; unmatched junction nucleotides: 5. There are 17 residues in the CDR3. Germline V CDR1 and CDR2: SGDLS, YYNGEE. CDR3: CASSVDPSGGSTDTQYF. The CDR3 DNA reads as TGTGCCAGCAGCGTCGATCCTAGCGGGGGGAGCACAGATACGCAGTATTTT.

There are a few counts of this clonotype. The chain recombines TRBV6-5 with TRBJ2-5; perhaps TRBD2 as D (5 bases). The V gene lost 2 bases and the J gene lost 5 bases, with 9 bases spanning the gap. The germline CDR1 and CDR2 sequences are MNHEY and SVGAGI. The CDR3 extends over 13 amino acids. CDR3 coding DNA: TGTGCCAGCAGTTACAGGAGGAGGGAGACCCAGTACTTC. Residues: CASSYRRRETQYF.

This clonotype was detected a few times. The V call is TRBV9, the J call TRBJ2-1; D is perhaps TRBD1 (5 bases). Trimming removed 2 bases from V and 6 bases from J, with 15 bases in between. The CDR3 extends over 15 amino acids. The germline gives CDR1 SGDLS, CDR2 YYNGEE. The CDR3 nucleotides read TGTGCCAGCAGCGTCGTAGGGGCTTTTATCAATGAGCAGTTCTTC. It codes for CASSVVGAFINEQFF.

Only a few counts were recorded for this clonotype. This sequence joins TRBV20-1 and TRBJ2-1; 7 nucleotides match TRBD2. J was trimmed by 3 bases and V by 5 bases; bases with no gene match: 10. The CDR3 is made up of 15 amino acids. Looked up from germline, CDR1 is DFQATT and CDR2 is SNEGSKA (reference sequence). CDR3 coding DNA: TGCAGTGCTTACTCACTAGCGTACTACTACAATGAGCAGTTCTTC. Residues: CSAYSLAYYYNEQFF.

CDR3 amino acids: CASSLVPPGFPEKLFF. CDR3 DNA sequence: TGCGCCAGCAGCTTGGTCCCACCAGGATTCCCTGAAAAACTGTTTTTT. The V gene is TRBV5-1, the J gene TRBJ1-4, with D unresolved. Germline CDR1 is SGHRS and CDR2 is YFSETQ. V lost 0 bases, J lost 7 bases, and 16 bases lay in between. The CDR3 spans 16 residues.